This T cell receptor beta chain is from a study of T-cell reconstitution after alpha-beta-depleted transplantation in children. This clonotype was counted ten times or more. Researchers prepared the TCRbeta library using unique molecular identifiers, the study reports. TCRdb redid the calling of the PCR reads with MiXCR, one entry per CDR3 protein. The profile shows about half a million distinct CDR3 sequences, around an eighth of them singletons. Germline V gives CDR1 SGHRS, CDR2 YFSETQ. Trimming cost V 0 bases and J 1 base, with 13 bases left between them. The CDR3 has 16 amino acids. The material sequenced was PBMCs from the stem cell graft donor, taken from the stem cell graft. The clonotype was recovered from a human donor who donated a stem cell graft to a child with combined immunodeficiency. This chain joins TRBV5-1 and TRBJ1-1, with TRBD1 as a possible D gene (5 bases). Written as DNA, the CDR3 is TGCGCCAGCAGCTTGGGGCCCGGGACGGGGAACACTGAAGCTTTCTTT. This sequence encodes CASSLGPGTGNTEAFF.